Presented here are 18 T cell receptor beta chains from one specimen sequenced in a study of shared clonotypes between healthy human individuals (TCRdb year 2020). The library was built by means of the immunoSEQ multiplex PCR assay. Drawn from immuneACCESS, this table holds only the in-frame rearrangements with V and J called that TCRdb kept. Clones are partly lost; checked studies trace under half to an unresolved V gene and leave the rest unexplained. Within this sample are about 600,000 clones, with nearly 97% of them counted one time only. The ten top clones hold 0.1% to 0.11% of the sample. For the CD8 naive samples, CD45RO-negative cells were positively selected for CCR7, yielding a CD45RA+CCR7+ population from which TemRA cells were excluded. Sequences were obtained from naive CD8+ T cells sorted from blood. This sample's cell subset or site label indicates: CD45RA+CCR7+. Receptor source: a woman aged 25 to 45 in good health.

The V gene is TRBV19, the J gene TRBJ2-5; 8 positions agree with TRBD1. Trimming took 6 bases from V and 4 from J; bases not matched to a gene: 4. CDR1 and CDR2 from the germline V gene are LNHDA and SQIVND (reference sequence). This CDR3 has 13 amino acids. CDR3 region: CASRDRDVETQYF. Written as DNA, the CDR3 is TGTGCCAGTAGGGACAGGGATGTAGAGACCCAGTACTTC.

V and J are TRBV7-3 and TRBJ1-2, with 7 bases lining up with TRBD1. CDR1 SGHTA and CDR2 FQGTGA come from the germline V gene. There are 15 residues in the CDR3. V was pared by 6 bases and J by 8 bases, with 15 bases of the junction left unmatched. CDR3 nucleotides: TGTGCCAGCAGTACTAACCATGACAGGGTCGGGGGCTACACCTTC. Translating it yields CASSTNHDRVGGYTF. The full variable domain, rest sourced from reference TRBV7-3 and TRBJ1-2, is GAGVSQTPSNKVTEKGKYVELRCDPISGHTALYWYRQSLGQGPEFLIYFQGTGAADDSGLPNDRFFAVRPEGSVSTLKIQRTERGDSAVYLCASSTNHDRVGGYTFGSGTRLTVV.

The chain joins TRBV9 to TRBJ1-1, with TRBD1 as a possible D gene (5 bases). The germline CDR1 and CDR2 sequences are SGDLS and YYNGEE. The CDR3 extends over 17 amino acids. The V end was cut by 5 bases, the J end by 0 bases, with 20 bases between. The CDR3 loop is CASSDSAGRPMNTEAFF. CDR3 in DNA: TGTGCCAGCAGTGACAGTGCGGGACGGCCGATGAACACTGAAGCTTTCTTT.

V usage is TRBV4-1 and J usage is TRBJ2-2, with a weak D call TRBD1 (5 bases). V was trimmed by 8 bases and J by 6 bases, leaving 19 bases between them. Germline V gene data show CDR1 as MGHRA and CDR2 as YSYEKL. The CDR3 runs 15 residues. The DNA of the CDR3 is TGCGCCAGCGCCCCGCCTAGGGGCTACGCCGGGGAGCTGTTTTTT. Its translation is CASAPPRGYAGELFF.

The chain uses TRBV4-1 and TRBJ2-7; the match to TRBD2 covers 8 bases. Germline V gives CDR1 MGHRA, CDR2 YSYEKL. The CDR3 totals 15 residues. Losses at the gene ends were 3 bases for V and 5 bases for J; bases not matched to a gene: 9. DNA of the CDR3: TGCGCCAGCAGCCAGTTCGGGACTAGTACAAACGAGCAGTACTTC. Amino acids: CASSQFGTSTNEQYF.

This chain joins TRBV4-1 and TRBJ2-5; 12 nucleotides match TRBD2. The length of the CDR3 is 18 residues. The V gene end was trimmed by 2 bases and the J gene end by 1 base; junction bases not matched to a gene: 8. Germline CDR1 MGHRA, CDR2 YSYEKL. CDR3 coding DNA: TGCGCCAGCAGCCAATATGGCGGGACTAGCGGGCCCCAAGAGACCCAGTACTTC. Translating it yields CASSQYGGTSGPQETQYF.

V is TRBV27 and J is TRBJ2-1; 9 bases fit TRBD1. V was pared by 3 bases and J by 8 bases, with 8 bases of the junction left unmatched. Germline CDR1 and CDR2: MNHEY and SMNVEV (reference sequence). The CDR3 loop spans 15 amino acids. The CDR3 DNA reads as TGTGCCAGCAGTTTGGTTGGGACAGGGCGATATGAGCAGTTCTTC. This encodes CASSLVGTGRYEQFF.

This rearrangement joins TRBV7-9 to TRBJ2-7; TRBD1 matches at 7 bases. V gave up 2 bases and J gave up 3 bases; unmatched junction bases: 13. The germline V gene has CDR1 SEHNR and CDR2 FQNEAQ (reference sequence). The CDR3 has 17 residues. The CDR3 protein is CASSLSWGGTANYEQYF. In DNA, the CDR3 is TGTGCCAGCAGCTTATCTTGGGGTGGGACAGCCAACTACGAGCAGTACTTC.

This chain joins TRBV19 and TRBJ2-1; 8 bases are shared with TRBD1. With V trimmed by 5 bases and J by 1 base, 4 bases remained unmatched. The CDR3 has 15 residues. Germline CDR1 is LNHDA and CDR2 is SQIVND (reference sequence). The CDR3 DNA reads TGTGCCAGTAGTCAGGACAGGGTATCCTACAATGAGCAGTTCTTC. Protein sequence: CASSQDRVSYNEQFF.

J is TRBJ1-3 and V is TRBV9; TRBD1 is a possible D gene (5 bases). Germline V gives CDR1 SGDLS, CDR2 YYNGEE. The CDR3 is 15 residues long. V was shortened by 0 bases and J by 2 bases, with 9 bases between the two germline ends. CDR3 sequence reads: CASSVAGTAGNTIYF. CDR3 nucleotides: TGTGCCAGCAGCGTAGCGGGGACGGCTGGAAACACCATATATTTT.

The chain recombines TRBV28 with TRBJ2-1; 8 nucleotides align to TRBD2. The ends lost 5 bases at V and 0 bases at J; junction bases unmatched: 3. This CDR3 region has 15 residues. Germline V gene sequence: CDR1 MDHEN, CDR2 SYDVKM. The CDR3 DNA reads TGTGCCAGCAGTACTGGACTAGCCTCCTACAATGAGCAGTTCTTC. It translates to CASSTGLASYNEQFF. Combining the CDR3 with reference TRBV28 and TRBJ2-1 gives the whole variable domain DVKVTQSSRYLVKRTGEKVFLECVQDMDHENMFWYRQDPGLGLRLIYFSYDVKMKEKGDIPEGYSVSREKKERFSLILESASTNQTSMYLCASSTGLASYNEQFFGPGTRLTVL.

The CDR3 loop is CASSEAGGESNQPQHF. For the CDR3, the DNA is TGTGCCAGCAGTGAAGCGGGGGGCGAGAGCAATCAGCCCCAGCATTTT. The rearrangement links TRBV2 to TRBJ1-5; the D gene is possibly TRBD1 (6 bases). The CDR3 has 16 residues. Trimming took 0 bases from V and 1 from J, leaving 10 bases between them. Germline V CDR1 and CDR2: SNHLY, FYNNEI. The full variable domain, its missing parts supplied by reference TRBV2 and TRBJ1-5, is EPEVTQTPSHQVTQMGQEVILRCVPISNHLYFYWYRQILGQKVEFLVSFYNNEISEKSEIFDDQFSVERPDGSNFTLKIRSTKLEDSAMYFCASSEAGGESNQPQHFGDGTRLSIL.

This clone has only one observation. The chain joins TRBV4-1 to TRBJ2-2; possibly TRBD1 or TRBD2 for D (7 bases each). This CDR3 region has 15 residues. Germline assignment: CDR1 MGHRA and CDR2 YSYEKL. V gave up 1 base and J gave up 7 bases, with 13 bases separating them. This CDR3 is CASSQVQGGNGELFF. The CDR3 bases are TGCGCCAGCAGCCAAGTCCAGGGGGGGAACGGGGAGCTGTTTTTT.

V and J are TRBV4-1 and TRBJ2-5; possibly TRBD1 or TRBD2 for D (5 bases each). The germline V gene has CDR1 MGHRA and CDR2 YSYEKL. V shed 5 bases and J shed 5 bases, with 21 bases lying between them. The CDR3 loop spans 16 amino acids. The CDR3 is CASSGQGDGLGETQYF. DNA for the CDR3: TGCGCCAGCAGCGGGCAGGGAGACGGGCTCGGGGAGACCCAGTACTTC.

A note on this clone: Other DNA sequences from this sample encode an identical CDR3 as well. The gene calls are TRBV30 and TRBJ2-7; a possible D gene is TRBD2 (5 bases). Trimming took 4 bases from V and 1 from J, leaving 8 bases between them. Germline lookup yields CDR1 GTSNPN and CDR2 SVGIG (reference sequence). The CDR3 has 12 residues. The CDR3 spells CAWTAGSYEQYF. CDR3 DNA: TGTGCCTGGACTGCGGGTTCCTACGAGCAGTACTTC.

The gene calls are TRBV7-9 and TRBJ2-7; TRBD1 might be the D (5 bases). This CDR3 contains 13 residues. Germline V gene lookup returns CDR1 SEHNR and CDR2 FQNEAQ (reference sequence). With 5 bases removed from V and 6 bases from J, the gap between germline ends came to 14 bases. CDR3 nucleotide sequence: TGTGCCAGCAGCCGCACAGGTGTGGGCGAGCAGTACTTC. It encodes CASSRTGVGEQYF.

A single count supports this clone. This chain connects TRBV2 to TRBJ2-3; D is unclear. Germline V gene sequence: CDR1 SNHLY, CDR2 FYNNEI. This CDR3 has 14 residues. With 6 bases removed from V and 0 bases from J, the gap between germline ends came to 10 bases. CDR3 sequence: CASSPTQSTDTQYF. Here the CDR3 DNA reads TGTGCCAGCAGCCCCACCCAGAGCACAGATACGCAGTATTTT.

The rearrangement uses TRBV27 and TRBJ2-7; 14 nucleotides align to TRBD2. Germline V lookup: CDR1 MNHEY, CDR2 SMNVEV (reference sequence). The CDR3 spans 13 residues. Germline trimming cut 5 bases from V and 7 bases from J; bases unmatched to any gene: 1. In nucleotides, the CDR3 is TGTGCCAGCAGTGGGACTAGCGGGAGAGAGCAGTACTTC. Translating it yields CASSGTSGREQYF.